This T cell receptor beta chain was sequenced for a study of T cells in Graves' hyperthyroidism and ophthalmopathy. This clonotype was seen at least ten times. RNA transcripts provided the source from which TCR beta CDR3 regions were amplified. Initially, a first-round RT-PCR of the TCR CDR3 employed the HTBI primer set. TCRdb redid the calling of the multiplex PCR reads with MiXCR, one entry per CDR3 protein. The sample gives over 400,000 distinct CDR3 sequences, under 15% of which show up once; less than 15% is in the top ten. Per the germline V gene, CDR1 is DFQATT and CDR2 is SNEGSKA (reference sequence). The CDR3 has 18 amino acids. Trimming took 6 bases from V and 4 from J; bases not matched to a gene: 14.

This clonotype originated in a man younger than 30 with Graves' ophthalmopathy. Sequenced: blood. This rearrangement joins TRBV20-1 to TRBJ2-1; 14 nucleotides align to TRBD2. CDR3 loop: CSATTSGRATARYNEQFF. The CDR3, as DNA: TGCAGTGCCACGACTAGCGGGAGGGCGACCGCGAGGTACAATGAGCAGTTCTTC.